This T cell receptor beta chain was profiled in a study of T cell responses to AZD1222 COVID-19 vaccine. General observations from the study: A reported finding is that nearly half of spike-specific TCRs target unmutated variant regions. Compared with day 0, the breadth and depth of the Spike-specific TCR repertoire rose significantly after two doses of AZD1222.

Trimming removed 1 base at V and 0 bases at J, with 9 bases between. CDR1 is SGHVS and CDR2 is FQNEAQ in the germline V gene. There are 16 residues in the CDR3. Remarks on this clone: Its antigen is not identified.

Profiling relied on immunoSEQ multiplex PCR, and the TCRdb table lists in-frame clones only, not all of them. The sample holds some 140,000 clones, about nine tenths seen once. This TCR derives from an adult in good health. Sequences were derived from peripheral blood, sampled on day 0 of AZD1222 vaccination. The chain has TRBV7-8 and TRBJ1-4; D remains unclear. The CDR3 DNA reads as TGTGCCAGCAGCTTAGGGACTTACACAACTAATGAAAAACTGTTTTTT. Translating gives CASSLGTYTTNEKLFF. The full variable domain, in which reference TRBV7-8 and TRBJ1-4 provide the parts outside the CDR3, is GAGVSQSPRYKVAKRGQDVALRCDPISGHVSLFWYQQALGQGPEFLTYFQNEAQLDKSGLPSDRFFAERPEGSVSTLKIQRTQQEDSAVYLCASSLGTYTTNEKLFFGSGTQLSVL.